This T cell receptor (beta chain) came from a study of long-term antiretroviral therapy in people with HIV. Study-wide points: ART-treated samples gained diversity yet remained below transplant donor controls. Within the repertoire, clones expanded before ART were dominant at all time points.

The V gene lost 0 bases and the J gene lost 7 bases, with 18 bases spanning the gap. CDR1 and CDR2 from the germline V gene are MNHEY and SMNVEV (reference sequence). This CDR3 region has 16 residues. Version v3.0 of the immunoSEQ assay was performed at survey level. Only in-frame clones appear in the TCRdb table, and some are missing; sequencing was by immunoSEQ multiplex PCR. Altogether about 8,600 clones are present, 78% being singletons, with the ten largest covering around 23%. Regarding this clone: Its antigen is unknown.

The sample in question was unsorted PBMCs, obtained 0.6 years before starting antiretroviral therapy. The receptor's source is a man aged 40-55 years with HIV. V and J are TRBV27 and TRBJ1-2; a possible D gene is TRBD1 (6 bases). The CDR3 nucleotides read TGTGCCAGCAGTTTATCGAGAGACAGTGGAGGGGGTGGCTACACCTTC. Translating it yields CASSLSRDSGGGGYTF.